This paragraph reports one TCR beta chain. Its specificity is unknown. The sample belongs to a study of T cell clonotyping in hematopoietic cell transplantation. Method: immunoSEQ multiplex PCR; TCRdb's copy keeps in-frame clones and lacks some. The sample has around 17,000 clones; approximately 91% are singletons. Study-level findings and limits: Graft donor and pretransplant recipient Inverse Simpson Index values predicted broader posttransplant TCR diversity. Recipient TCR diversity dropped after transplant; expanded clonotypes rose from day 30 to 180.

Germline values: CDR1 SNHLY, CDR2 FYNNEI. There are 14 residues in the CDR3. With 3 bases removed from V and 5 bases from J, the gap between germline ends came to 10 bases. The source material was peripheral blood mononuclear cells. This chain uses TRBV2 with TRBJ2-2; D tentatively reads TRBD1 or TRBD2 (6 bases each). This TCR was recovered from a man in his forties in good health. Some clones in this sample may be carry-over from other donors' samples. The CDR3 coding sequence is TGTGCCAGCAGTGACGAGGGGGGAACCGGGGAGCTGTTTTTT. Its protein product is CASSDEGGTGELFF.